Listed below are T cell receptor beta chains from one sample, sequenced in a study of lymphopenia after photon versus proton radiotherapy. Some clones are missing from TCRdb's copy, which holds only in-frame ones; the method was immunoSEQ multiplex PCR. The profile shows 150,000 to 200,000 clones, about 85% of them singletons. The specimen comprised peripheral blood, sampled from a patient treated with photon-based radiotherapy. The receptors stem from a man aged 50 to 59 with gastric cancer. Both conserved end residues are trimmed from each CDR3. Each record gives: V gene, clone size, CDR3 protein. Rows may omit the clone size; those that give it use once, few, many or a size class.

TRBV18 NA ASSPPGTSGSTDTQY
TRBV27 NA ASSPDWTSGRVAKNIQY
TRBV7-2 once ASSLRREGAYEQY
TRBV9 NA ASSITGTTIEQY
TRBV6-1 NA ASRHSQGQSPQAF
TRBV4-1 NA ASSQDLGQGGSYGYT
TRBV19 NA ASSFGQVGDTQY
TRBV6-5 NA ASSYAGQGKYEQY
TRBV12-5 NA ASGGRGPYEQY
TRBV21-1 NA ASSKVRGVQDCYEQY
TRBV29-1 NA SVEGGRTARSGANVLT
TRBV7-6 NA ASSLAPGSGANVLT
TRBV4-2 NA ASSQSRDRTAGELF
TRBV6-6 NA ASNTARASGANVLT
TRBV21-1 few ASSNQSPDKHNQPQH
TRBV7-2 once ASSLGQSRDQPQH
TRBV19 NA AGRGQGELF
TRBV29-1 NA AAQSGGTGAYEQY
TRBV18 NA ASSPGTGVRTEAF
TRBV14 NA ASSRTFPSYNEQF
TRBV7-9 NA ASSLLGGHEQY
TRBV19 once ASSRGVNYGYT
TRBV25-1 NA ASNSDAYGDEQF
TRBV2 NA ASSEGQGTQY
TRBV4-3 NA ASSQEQGARNTIY